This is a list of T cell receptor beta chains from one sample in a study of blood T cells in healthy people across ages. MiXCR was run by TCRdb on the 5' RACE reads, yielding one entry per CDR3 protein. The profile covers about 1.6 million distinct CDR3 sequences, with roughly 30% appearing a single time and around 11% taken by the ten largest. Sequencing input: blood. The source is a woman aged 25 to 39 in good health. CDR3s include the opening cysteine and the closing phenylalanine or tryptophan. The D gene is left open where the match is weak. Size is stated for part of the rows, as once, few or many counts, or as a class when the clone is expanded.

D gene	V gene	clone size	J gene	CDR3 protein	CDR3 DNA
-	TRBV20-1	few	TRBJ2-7	CSAPRAAAEQYF	TGCAGTGCGCCCCGAGCGGCCGCCGAGCAGTACTTC
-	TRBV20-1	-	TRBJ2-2	CSARMESGGTGGERFF	TGCAGTGCTAGGATGGAAAGTGGGGGTACAGGCGGGGAGCGGTTTTTT
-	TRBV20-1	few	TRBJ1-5	CSARSRDGLGPGNQPQHF	TGCAGTGCTAGATCGCGGGATGGTTTGGGCCCCGGGAATCAGCCCCAGCATTTT
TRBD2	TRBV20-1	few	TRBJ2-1	CSARAGTSLNNEQFF	TGCAGTGCTAGGGCCGGGACTAGCCTAAACAATGAGCAGTTCTTC
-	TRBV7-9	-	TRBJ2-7	CASSPWGGASYEQYF	TGTGCCAGCAGCCCGTGGGGGGGCGCGTCCTACGAGCAGTACTTC
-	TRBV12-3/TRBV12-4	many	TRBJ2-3	CASTSRDRDTQYF	TGTGCCAGCACCTCTCGGGATCGGGATACGCAGTATTTT
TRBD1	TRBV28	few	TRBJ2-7	CATTGQGTGFYEQYF	TGTGCCACCACGGGACAGGGAACAGGATTCTACGAGCAGTACTTC
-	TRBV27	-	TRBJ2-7	CASSLSKGVPGSYEQYF	TGTGCCAGCAGTTTATCGAAGGGTGTGCCGGGTTCCTACGAGCAGTACTTC
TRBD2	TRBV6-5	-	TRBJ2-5	CASSPTSARQTQYF	TGTGCCAGCAGTCCGACTAGCGCCCGACAGACCCAGTACTTC
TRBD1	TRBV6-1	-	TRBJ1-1	CASKGQGKNTEAFF	TGTGCCAGCAAGGGACAGGGAAAGAACACTGAAGCTTTCTTT
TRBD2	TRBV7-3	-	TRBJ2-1	CASNLTGGANEQFF	TGTGCCAGCAACTTAACCGGGGGGGCCAATGAGCAGTTCTTC
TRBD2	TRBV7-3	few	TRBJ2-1	CASSLEASGSGEQFF	TGTGCCAGCAGCTTAGAGGCTAGCGGCTCAGGCGAGCAGTTCTTC
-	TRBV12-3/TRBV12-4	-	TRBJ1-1	CASSLELQATEAFF	TGTGCCAGCAGTTTAGAACTGCAGGCAACTGAAGCTTTCTTT
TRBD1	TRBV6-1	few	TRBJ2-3	CASRSGTATDTQYF	TGTGCCAGCAGATCCGGGACAGCCACAGATACGCAGTATTTT
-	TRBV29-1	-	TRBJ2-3	CSVVGPVGDTQYF	TGCAGCGTTGTTGGCCCGGTGGGGGATACGCAGTATTTT
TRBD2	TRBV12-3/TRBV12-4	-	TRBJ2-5	CASSPGTSAGGRETQYF	TGTGCCAGCAGTCCAGGGACTAGCGCGGGGGGACGTGAGACCCAGTACTTC
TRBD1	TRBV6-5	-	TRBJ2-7	CASAQDGTGHYEQYF	TGTGCCAGCGCCCAAGACGGGACAGGACACTACGAGCAGTACTTC
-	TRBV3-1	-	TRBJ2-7	CASSQGPVDEQYF	TGTGCCAGCAGCCAAGGGCCAGTGGACGAGCAGTACTTC